Below, one T cell receptor beta chain is given with its context. The target of this receptor is not known. No much larger clone is present one base from it, and per-base qualities are unavailable. Receptors were amplified or captured by the immunoSEQ multiplex PCR assay. Each sample was run at survey resolution as two replicates of approximately 200 ng apiece, for a total of around 400 ng of DNA. Using multiplex PCR primers aimed at V and J genes, the hsTCRB kit picked up rearranged TCRB sequences in genomic DNA. To amplify the CDR3 region, the first PCR ran for about 33 cycles with the QIAGEN Multiplex PCR Kit. Sample barcodes and Illumina adapters were attached to each replicate during a second PCR lasting 7 to 9 cycles. Quantification of the pooled libraries was done with a QuantStudio 6 and the KAPA library quantification kit. Roughly 14 pM of pooled libraries was sequenced on an Illumina MiSeq using 156-cycle single-end reads plus a 15-cycle index read. In the paper's pipeline: Of around 170,000 unique clonotypes, about 1.7% were flagged by VDJdb annotation as previously reported viral-epitope-specific. The immunoSEQ Data Assistant and immunoSEQ Analyzer turned the raw reads into TCRB repertoires that were normalized and annotated. Clonotypes were analyzed with the immunarch R package version 0.6.5 and BioAnalyzer. Every repertoire was downsampled to the clone count of the smallest repertoire before richness was estimated. Clonotypes were sorted into expanded, contracted or novel categories with Fisher's exact tests, where novel meant the clonotype had zero frequency before treatment. Significantly changed CDR3 beta sequences were clustered with GLIPH2 at simulation_depth=1000 and kmer_min_depth=3, and CDR3s shorter than five residues were left out. TCRdb holds this immuneACCESS table with in-frame rearrangements only. Some clones are missing; in checked studies, unresolved V genes explain under half, and the rest has no known cause. The V and J calls and clone size are taken from that table; D and trimming were inferred from the DNA. Here the sample has 2,000 or so clones; 75% to 85% occur a single time. The ten top clones hold 25% to 30% of the sample.

This record comes from a study of hypomethylating agent response in myelodysplastic syndrome (dated by TCRdb to 2020 to 2023). In terms of the full investigation: The hypomethylating agents azacitidine (about 75% of the 11) or decitabine (3 of 11) were used to treat the patients. The cohort included about 10 male and 2 female myelodysplastic syndrome patients. Patients had a mean age of roughly 70 +/- 6.9 years, and a diploid cytogenetic profile was the most common. The mutation found most frequently was TET2, which appeared in 5 of the 11 patients. About five patients did not respond, whereas about 6 responded with either complete response or hematologic improvement. Complete response or hematologic improvement counted as response, and patients meeting neither criterion were classed as non-responders. Broad study findings and their caveats: After hypomethylating agent treatment, no significant change in richness, rarefaction diversity or clonality was seen, either across all patients or within response groups. The shared GLIPH2 clusters might recognize novel MDS antigens, but this possibility was not confirmed and requires experimental validation. Novel clonotypes were found to emerge more often in responders, whereas more contracted clonotypes were observed in non-responders after treatment. The cohort was small, with only 11 patients analyzed. Age matching of healthy control donors to MDS patients was not performed, and the MDS versus healthy comparison could have been impacted by this lack of age matching.

From a lookup of the germline V gene, CDR1 and CDR2 are SQVTM and ANQGSEA. The germline ends are 17 bases apart after V is trimmed by 5 bases and J by 7 bases. The CDR3 goes from the cysteine to the phenylalanine over 14 residues. This entry keeps only the CDR3 DNA: 42 bases, framed from base 1. Bulk bone marrow was analyzed, and T-cell subsets were not sorted. Immunosequencing of the TCR beta CDR3 regions was performed on bone marrow from about 10 myelodysplastic syndrome patients before and after hypomethylating agent therapy. To track the repertoire longitudinally, every patient provided one baseline bone marrow along with two to three bone marrows taken at different post-treatment timepoints. Genomic DNA was extracted from whole bone marrow, and quality was checked by TapeStation, NanoDrop OneC and PicoGreen assays.

The V and J genes are TRBV29-1 and TRBJ1-4, with a tentative D gene TRBD1 over 6 matching bases. The clonotype was recovered from a human donor with myelodysplastic syndrome. The source material was bone marrow, sampled before or after starting hypomethylating agent treatment for myelodysplastic syndrome (not recorded which). The bases read TGCAGCGTTCACCTCCAGGGGAGAACTGAAAAACTGTTTTTT. Its amino acids are CSVHLQGRTEKLFF.